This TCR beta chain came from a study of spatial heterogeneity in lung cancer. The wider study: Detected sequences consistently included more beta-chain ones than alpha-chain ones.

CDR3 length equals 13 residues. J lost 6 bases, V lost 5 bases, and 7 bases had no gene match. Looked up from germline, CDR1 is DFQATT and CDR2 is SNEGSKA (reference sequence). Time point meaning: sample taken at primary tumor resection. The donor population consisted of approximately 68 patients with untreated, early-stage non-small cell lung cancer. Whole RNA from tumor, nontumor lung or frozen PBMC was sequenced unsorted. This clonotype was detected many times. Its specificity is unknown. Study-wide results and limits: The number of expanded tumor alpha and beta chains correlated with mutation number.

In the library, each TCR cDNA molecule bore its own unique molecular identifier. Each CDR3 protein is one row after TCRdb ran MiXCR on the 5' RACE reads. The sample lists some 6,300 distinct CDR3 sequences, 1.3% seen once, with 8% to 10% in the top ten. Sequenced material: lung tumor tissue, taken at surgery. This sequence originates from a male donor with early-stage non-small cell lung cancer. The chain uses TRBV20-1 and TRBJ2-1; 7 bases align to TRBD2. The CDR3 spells CSAGTSAVNEQFF. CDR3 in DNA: TGCAGTGCTGGCACTAGCGCCGTCAATGAGCAGTTCTTC.